The 9 T cell receptor beta chains given below trace back to one sample, sequenced in a study of identical twins. TCRdb itself ran the 5' RACE reads through MiXCR, one entry per CDR3 protein. The repertoire holds about 660,000 distinct CDR3 sequences, with roughly 8% as singletons. These records were also assigned to another study, of yellow fever vaccine responses in identical twins.

The specimen sequenced was PBMCs. These receptors were taken from a woman younger than 30 in good health.

This clonotype was found a few times. V is TRBV7-8 and J is TRBJ2-2; no firm D call. Germline lookup yields CDR1 SGHVS and CDR2 FQNEAQ. Trimming took 3 bases from V and 6 from J, leaving 14 bases between them. The CDR3 runs to 15 residues. CDR3 in amino acids: CASSFNFRVAGELFF. The CDR3, as DNA: TGTGCCAGCAGCTTTAATTTCCGGGTGGCCGGGGAGCTGTTTTTT.

V gene TRBV20-1 combines with J gene TRBJ2-7, with 12 bases fitting TRBD2. The CDR3 contains 14 residues. Germline trimming cut 5 bases from V and 7 bases from J; bases unmatched to any gene: 9. The germline CDR1 and CDR2 sequences are DFQATT and SNEGSKA (reference sequence). Written as DNA, the CDR3 is TGCAGTGCTCCAAGACTAGCGGGAGTGGGTGAGCAGTACTTC. This encodes CSAPRLAGVGEQYF.

This clonotype was counted between two and nine times. The V call is TRBV7-2, the J call TRBJ1-2; D not resolved. This CDR3 has 14 amino acids. Trimming stripped 5 bases from V and 0 bases from J, with 10 bases between. Germline assignment: CDR1 SGHTA and CDR2 FQGNSA. DNA of the CDR3: TGTGCCAGCAGCCGGACGGACGCTAACTATGGCTACACCTTC. It yields the protein CASSRTDANYGYTF.

The chain recombines TRBV6-2 or TRBV6-3 with TRBJ2-7; TRBD1 matches at 8 bases. Germline V gene data show CDR1 as MNHEY and CDR2 as SVGEGT. Trimming took 6 bases from V and 6 from J; bases not matched to a gene: 7. This CDR3 region has 13 residues. The CDR3 bases are TGTGCCAGCAGAAAGACAGGGGCGGGCGAGCAGTACTTC. Translation gives CASRKTGAGEQYF.

V is TRBV14 and J is TRBJ2-7, with D unclear. This CDR3 is 14 amino acids long. Per germline, CDR1 SGHDN and CDR2 FVKESK. The ends were cut back, 5 bases at V and 9 bases at J, with 20 bases in the middle. In DNA, the CDR3 is TGTGCCAGCAGCTCAGGAAGCTCAAGTGTTGGGCAGTACTTC. Translation: CASSSGSSSVGQYF.

Remarks on this clonotype: It may be a read error: a sequence one base away is much more abundant. The rearrangement joins TRBV7-9 to TRBJ2-1; 10 nucleotides line up with TRBD2. The V gene's germline CDR1 is SEHNR and CDR2 FQNEAQ (reference sequence). CDR3 size: 17 residues. CDR3 sequence reads: CAISLGTSGNSYNEQFF. CDR3 coding DNA: TGTGCCATCAGCTTAGGAACTAGCGGGAACTCCTACAATGAGCAGTTCTTC.

In DNA form, the CDR3 reads TGTGCCAGCAGACCTGAAGCCGGGGAGCTGTTTTTT. Translation: CASRPEAGELFF. V usage is TRBV3-1 and J usage is TRBJ2-2, with unresolved D. Germline values: CDR1 LGHDT, CDR2 YNNKEL (reference sequence). Trimming stripped 6 bases from V and 6 bases from J, with 8 bases between. The CDR3 loop spans 12 amino acids.

Ten or more counts support this clonotype. The V gene is TRBV20-1, the J gene TRBJ1-3; D perhaps matches TRBD1 (6 bases). The CDR3 has 13 residues. Trimming left V 3 bases short and J 4 bases short, with 10 bases between. Germline CDR1 DFQATT, CDR2 SNEGSKA (reference sequence). CDR3 sequence: CSAREGVGNTIYF. In nucleotides, the CDR3 is TGCAGTGCTAGGGAGGGGGTCGGAAACACCATATATTTT.

This clonotype appeared a few times. The J gene is TRBJ2-1, the V gene TRBV7-2, with 9 nucleotides matching TRBD1. With V trimmed by 1 base and J by 8 bases, 6 bases remained unmatched. The CDR3 has 15 residues. Germline CDR1 is SGHTA and CDR2 is FQGNSA. The CDR3 DNA sequence: TGTGCCAGCAGCTTAGTTGGACAGGGGTCGTATGAGCAGTTCTTC. It encodes CASSLVGQGSYEQFF.